This T cell receptor (beta chain) was sequenced in a study of shared clonotypes between healthy human individuals. Study-level background: Sampling drew on donors who were a couple of women and a few men aged 18 to 49. Points from the study as a whole: Sampling used blood alone; tissue repertoires probably differ.

Evenly divided among several immunoSEQ plates was the genomic DNA of each subset. For unsorted PBMC, around 300 ng DNA per replicate equaled roughly 31,000 T cell genomes. Here immunoSEQ multiplex PCR was the method, and the copy in TCRdb shows in-frame clones only, minus some. The table includes around 500,000 clones, approximately 80% detected once. V gave up 4 bases and J gave up 5 bases, with 12 bases separating them. The CDR3 consists of 13 residues. Germline V lookup: CDR1 SGHRS, CDR2 YFSETQ. Concerning this clone: The antigen is undetermined.

Specimen: PBMCs. The clonotype comes from a woman in her thirties or forties in good health. Some clones in this sample may be carry-over from other donors' samples. V and J are TRBV5-1 and TRBJ2-5; D uncertain. This CDR3 is CASSGGALETQYF. The CDR3 bases are TGCGCCAGCAGCGGCGGAGCTCTCGAGACCCAGTACTTC.